The 10 T cell receptor beta chains given below trace back to one sample, sequenced in a study of T cells of healthy individuals. In TCRdb, the 5' RACE reads were re-called with MiXCR into one record per CDR3 protein. Here the sample spans over 95,000 distinct CDR3 sequences, roughly a sixth being singletons. The receptors were gathered from a human donor in good health.

V and J are TRBV19 and TRBJ1-2, with D unclear. Germline-derived CDR1 and CDR2 are LNHDA and SQIVND (reference sequence). The CDR3 extends over 15 amino acids. V shed 1 base and J shed 5 bases, with 14 bases lying between them. This chain's CDR3 is CASSIGRTESYGYTF. In DNA, the CDR3 is TGTGCCAGTAGTATAGGTCGGACGGAGTCTTATGGCTACACCTTC.

This clonotype turned up a few times. The chain carries TRBV5-6 and TRBJ2-5, with D uncertain. V was pared by 6 bases and J by 1 base, with 10 bases between. Germline CDR1 is SGHDT and CDR2 is YYEEEE. CDR3 length: 13 amino acids. CDR3 sequence: CASTYMSQETQYF. CDR3 DNA sequence: TGTGCCAGCACCTACATGTCCCAAGAGACCCAGTACTTC.

This clonotype was recorded a few times. The genes are TRBV5-1 and TRBJ2-3; D is unclear. The ends were cut back, 1 base at V and 1 base at J, with 7 bases in the middle. Germline CDR1 reads SGHRS; CDR2 reads YFSETQ. The CDR3 has 14 amino acids. In DNA, the CDR3 is TGCGCCAGCAGCTTGTCGCAGGGCACAGATACGCAGTATTTT. It encodes CASSLSQGTDTQYF.

The chain recombines TRBV20-1 with TRBJ2-5; 12 bases are a match to TRBD2. The CDR3 covers 16 residues. Germline CDR1 is DFQATT and CDR2 is SNEGSKA (reference sequence). J gave up 1 base and V 6 bases, and 9 bases lay outside the gene matches. CDR3 in amino acids: CSAKSTSGGLQETQYF. The CDR3 DNA follows: TGCAGTGCCAAATCCACTAGCGGGGGGCTCCAAGAGACCCAGTACTTC.

The table lists this clonotype with many counts. This sequence joins TRBV18 and TRBJ2-5; perhaps TRBD2 as D (6 bases). Germline assignment: CDR1 KGHSH and CDR2 LQKENI. Trimming shortened V by 2 bases and J by 4 bases, and 11 bases separated the two germline ends. The CDR3 extends over 14 amino acids. The CDR3 loop is CASSPTGEGETQYF. In DNA form, the CDR3 reads TGTGCCAGCTCACCAACGGGGGAAGGAGAGACCCAGTACTTC.

The sample holds one count of this clonotype. A much larger clone lies one base from this, so it may be a read error. V is TRBV7-7 and J is TRBJ2-5; 9 bases match TRBD1. The CDR3 is 15 amino acids. Germline loops: CDR1 SSHAT, CDR2 FNYEAQ (reference sequence). In DNA form, the CDR3 reads TGTGTTAGCAGCTTGGGACAGGGAACCCAAGAGACCCAGTACTTC. Translating it yields CVSSLGQGTQETQYF.

This clonotype was counted between two and nine times. The rearrangement joins TRBV7-2 to TRBJ1-2; D gene unclear. The CDR3 loop spans 13 amino acids. The V gene lost 1 base and the J gene lost 8 bases, with 11 bases spanning the gap. Germline CDR1 and CDR2: SGHTA and FQGNSA. The CDR3 DNA is TGTGCCAGCAGCTTAGGGGAGGGTTCAGGCTACACCTTC. Protein sequence: CASSLGEGSGYTF.

The sample holds many counts of this clonotype. The chain has TRBV10-3 and TRBJ1-4, with a possible D match to TRBD1 (5 bases). CDR3 length: 15 amino acids. Germline V lookup: CDR1 ENHRY, CDR2 SYGVKD. Trimming took off 8 bases at V and 8 bases at J, with 21 bases between the two ends. DNA of the CDR3: TGTGCCATCTCAGCCGGGGCAGCTTCTTTAGAAAAACTGTTTTTT. As protein: CAISAGAASLEKLFF.

The V gene is TRBV20-1, the J gene TRBJ2-7; a weak D match, TRBD2 (6 bases). V shed 5 bases and J shed 3 bases, with 17 bases lying between them. Germline CDR1 is DFQATT and CDR2 is SNEGSKA (reference sequence). The CDR3 is made up of 14 amino acids. CDR3 nucleotide sequence: TGCAGTGCTCAAGATCCCGGGACTGGCTACGAGCAGTACTTC. It encodes CSAQDPGTGYEQYF.

This clonotype has just one count. The V call is TRBV11-2, the J call TRBJ2-5; D remains unclear. This CDR3 contains 12 residues. The germline gives CDR1 SGHAT, CDR2 FQNNGV. Trimming stripped 10 bases from V and 0 bases from J, with 9 bases between. This CDR3 reads CATTAYQETQYF. The CDR3 nucleotides are TGTGCCACTACGGCTTACCAAGAGACCCAGTACTTC.